A selection of T cell receptor beta chains follows, all from one sample in a study of shared T cell receptors in the human thymus. The protocol was immunoSEQ multiplex PCR, while the TCRdb copy is restricted to in-frame clones and leaves out a portion. The sample holds 640,000 or so clones, roughly 86% seen once. The same specimen was also included in a second study, on human thymus T cells.

The material sequenced was thymocytes. The receptors shown here come from a boy younger than two with a congenital heart defect. Each CDR3 is given with its conserved first and last residue. Each record gives: J gene, clone size, V gene, D gene, CDR3 DNA, CDR3 protein. The D gene is left open where the match is weak. Clone size is shown for a subset of rows, as once, few, many or a class of expanded clone.

>TRBJ2-1|NA|TRBV30|TRBD2
TGTGCCTGGAGTGATACAGACGTAGCGGGAGAAGTTCTCAACAATGAGCAGTTCTTC
CAWSDTDVAGEVLNNEQFF
>TRBJ1-2|NA|TRBV13|TRBD1
TGTGCCAGCACTTGGACAGGGGGAAGACAGGGCTATGGCTACACCTTC
CASTWTGGRQGYGYTF
>TRBJ1-4|NA|TRBV4-3|NA
TGCGCCAGCAGTTCGGGTTATGAGGAAAAACTGTTTTTT
CASSSGYEEKLFF
>TRBJ2-3|NA|TRBV4-3|NA
TGCGCCAGCAGCCGGCGGCCTCTAGCGAGCTCCGCAGATACGCAGTATTTT
CASSRRPLASSADTQYF
>TRBJ1-6|NA|TRBV7-9|TRBD1
TGTGCCAGCAGCTTATCCGGGACAGTCGTTAATTCACCCCTCCACTTT
CASSLSGTVVNSPLHF
>TRBJ2-3|once|TRBV7-6|TRBD2
TGTGCCAGCAGCTTATATCCCCCTGGGGGGGTCACAGATACGCAGTATTTT
CASSLYPPGGVTDTQYF
>TRBJ2-7|NA|TRBV11-2|TRBD2
TGTGCCAGCAGCTTAGATTTCGGTAGCGGGGCGACGACCTCCTACGAGCAGTACTTC
CASSLDFGSGATTSYEQYF
>TRBJ1-1|NA|TRBV15|NA
TGTGCCACCAGCGGACTCAGGATAACTTTCTTT
CATSGLRITFF
>TRBJ1-1|NA|TRBV5-4|TRBD1
TGTGCCAGCAGCTTCGGACAGGACGACCTGAACACTGAAGCTTTCTTT
CASSFGQDDLNTEAFF
>TRBJ2-7|NA|TRBV19|NA
TGTGCCAGTAGTATAGCACACAACTACGAGCAGTACTTC
CASSIAHNYEQYF
>TRBJ1-4|NA|TRBV14|NA
TGTGCCAGCAGCCAAGATGAATGCCACAATGCAACTAATGAAAAACTGTTTTTT
CASSQDECHNATNEKLFF
>TRBJ1-1|NA|TRBV7-8|NA
TGTGCCAGCAGCCCCAGGGGTGGCGGAAACACTGAAGCTTTCTTT
CASSPRGGGNTEAFF
>TRBJ2-6|NA|TRBV5-1|NA
TGCGCCAGCAGCTTGTTTTCAGGGCCTGGGGCCAACGTCCTGACTTTC
CASSLFSGPGANVLTF
>TRBJ2-3|few|TRBV1|NA
NA
CTSSQVRGRLAGITDTQYF
>TRBJ2-4|NA|TRBV15|NA
TGTGCCACCAGCAGAGAGAGGAAATGGGCCAAAAACATTCAGTACTTC
CATSRERKWAKNIQYF
>TRBJ1-3|few|TRBV5-5|NA
TGTGCCAGCAGCTTGGGGGCGGACTTATGCTATAGGGATTTT
CASSLGADLCYRDF
>TRBJ1-5|few|TRBV28|TRBD1
TGTGCCAGCAGTTCAGGGATTTTACAGGGGCCCCGGAGCAATCAGCCCCAGCATTTT
CASSSGILQGPRSNQPQHF
>TRBJ2-2|NA|TRBV5-6|TRBD2
TGTGCCAGCAGCCATAGACTAGCGGGGGGGCTTGCCGGGGAGCTGTTTTTT
CASSHRLAGGLAGELFF
>TRBJ1-1|NA|TRBV5-4|NA
TGTGCCAGCAGCTTGGACAGATGGAACACTGAAGCTTTCTTT
CASSLDRWNTEAFF
>TRBJ1-5|NA|TRBV10-3|NA
TGTGCCATCAGCCCATCAGGTAGCAATCAGCCCCAGCATTTT
CAISPSGSNQPQHF
>TRBJ1-2|NA|TRBV2|TRBD1
TGTGCCAGCAGTGCATACCGGGACAGACTATATGGCTACACCTTC
CASSAYRDRLYGYTF
>TRBJ1-2|NA|TRBV27|TRBD1
TGTGCCAGCAGTTTATTTGGCCGGGACAGTAGGAGCTATGGCTACACCTTC
CASSLFGRDSRSYGYTF
>TRBJ2-7|NA|TRBV28|TRBD2
TGTGCCAGCAGTCTCCGGGGAGGGGCCCGCTACGAGCAGTACTTC
CASSLRGGARYEQYF
>TRBJ2-2|NA|TRBV9|NA
TGTGCCAGCAGACGAGGACTGGAGGGAAACACCGGGGAGCTGTTTTTT
CASRRGLEGNTGELFF
>TRBJ2-7|NA|TRBV21-1|NA
TGTGCCAGCAGCAAAGGTGGGGACAGAAGGACGAAATCCTACGAGCAGTACTTC
CASSKGGDRRTKSYEQYF
>TRBJ1-2|NA|TRBV4-3|TRBD1
TGCGCCAGCAGCCAAGATTCCGGGGACAGGGTGTATGGCTACACCTTC
CASSQDSGDRVYGYTF
>TRBJ2-3|NA|TRBV5-1|NA
TGCGCCAGCAGCTTCCTTGGGACTCCAGATACGCAGTATTTT
CASSFLGTPDTQYF
>TRBJ1-2|NA|TRBV25-1|TRBD1
TGTGCCAGCAGTCCGGGACAGGGGGTTACTAACTATGGCTACACCTTC
CASSPGQGVTNYGYTF
>TRBJ1-2|NA|TRBV9|TRBD1
TGTGCCAGCAGCGGAGGACAGGGGTATGGCTACACCTTC
CASSGGQGYGYTF
>TRBJ2-7|NA|TRBV28|TRBD2
TGTGCCAGCAGTTTTGGGGAGACTAGCGGATATGAGCAGTACTTC
CASSFGETSGYEQYF
>TRBJ2-7|NA|TRBV15|TRBD2
TGTGCCACCAGTTTTCTAGCGGCAGATTCCTACGAGCAGTACTTC
CATSFLAADSYEQYF
>TRBJ2-3|NA|TRBV7-2|NA
TGTGCCAGCAGCCCAGGGGGGAGAGGTATCGCAGATACGCAGTATTTT
CASSPGGRGIADTQYF
>TRBJ1-1|NA|TRBV7-2|NA
TGTGCCAGCACCTTACGGCCCGGGTTTCGAACTGAAGCTTTCTTT
CASTLRPGFRTEAFF
>TRBJ1-5|few|TRBV10-3|NA
TGTGCCATCAGTGAGGGCCGGGATCAGCCCCAGCATTTT
CAISEGRDQPQHF
>TRBJ2-5|NA|TRBV19|NA
TGTGCCAGTAGTATGCCAGGAGGAGAGACCCAGTACTTC
CASSMPGGETQYF
>TRBJ2-3|NA|TRBV21-1|NA
TGTGCTAAGCATGGAGGCGGGCGGAGCACAGATACGCAGTATTTT
CAKHGGGRSTDTQYF
>TRBJ2-1|once|TRBV19|TRBD1
TGTGCCAGTGTCCCCGGACAGGGTTACAATGAGCAGTTCTTC
CASVPGQGYNEQFF